Shown below are 24 T cell receptor beta chains from a single sample sequenced in a study of T cell responses to AZD1222 COVID-19 vaccine. Repertoires were generated with immunoSEQ multiplex PCR, while TCRdb's copy carries only in-frame clones and drops some. This table holds about 150,000 clones, less than 90% found once. The specimen was peripheral blood, collected on day 0 of AZD1222 vaccination. These receptors were taken from an adult in good health.

The chain couples TRBV5-1 to TRBJ2-5; no clear D. The CDR3 is made up of 12 amino acids. Germline V gene sequence: CDR1 SGHRS, CDR2 YFSETQ. Trimming removed 3 bases at V and 4 bases at J, with 7 bases between. CDR3 amino acids: CASSSDLETQYF. DNA of the CDR3: TGCGCCAGCAGCTCAGACTTAGAGACCCAGTACTTC.

The chain employs TRBV4-1 and TRBJ1-6, with no clear D. The germline V and J ends were trimmed by 0 bases and 7 bases, with 13 bases remaining between them. Germline-derived CDR1 and CDR2 are MGHRA and YSYEKL. CDR3 length equals 16 residues. The CDR3 loop is CASSQDVRQGNSPLHF. The CDR3 DNA is TGCGCCAGCAGCCAAGATGTACGCCAAGGGAATTCACCCCTCCACTTT.

By sample fraction, this clone is medium-sized. The rearrangement joins TRBV27 to TRBJ1-2; D unclear. CDR1 MNHEY and CDR2 SMNVEV come from the germline V gene (reference sequence). Trimming stripped 2 bases from V and 4 bases from J, with 14 bases between. The CDR3 runs 15 residues. The CDR3 reads CASSLVVGSSYGYTF. CDR3 in DNA: TGTGCCAGCAGTTTAGTTGTAGGGTCGAGCTATGGCTACACCTTC.

A note on this clone: The junction departs from the called germline gene at one end, perhaps through a read error. The chain combines TRBV3-1 (or the pseudogene TRBV3-2) with TRBJ1-2; tentatively, D is TRBD1 (6 bases). From germline, CDR1 is LGHDT and CDR2 YNNKEL (reference sequence). CDR3 length equals 18 residues. CDR3 DNA sequence: TGTGCCAGCAGCCCTGGGACACCCGCCTTGATTTCTTCCCGAACCCCCTTCTTC. As protein: CASSPGTPALISSRTPFF.

This sequence joins TRBV18 and TRBJ1-2; 10 bases are shared with TRBD1. This CDR3 spans 14 amino acids. The V gene's germline CDR1 is KGHSH and CDR2 LQKENI. The V segment lost 3 bases and the J segment 4 bases; nucleotides outside the gene matches: 2. Written as DNA, the CDR3 is TGTGCCAGCTCACCGGGACAGGGGACCTATGGCTACACCTTC. Protein: CASSPGQGTYGYTF.

This rearrangement joins TRBV4-1 to TRBJ1-3; possibly TRBD1 for D (5 bases). CDR3 length equals 15 residues. The germline V and J ends were trimmed by 4 bases and 0 bases, with 10 bases remaining between them. Per the germline V gene, CDR1 is MGHRA and CDR2 is YSYEKL. This CDR3 is CASSLQRGSGNTIYF. The CDR3 coding sequence is TGCGCCAGCAGCCTTCAAAGGGGCTCTGGAAACACCATATATTTT.

The chain uses TRBV4-3 and TRBJ1-1, with 8 bases fitting TRBD1. Germline lookup yields CDR1 LGHNA and CDR2 YSLEER. There are 16 residues in the CDR3. Trimming cost V 4 bases and J 5 bases; bases outside gene matches: 12. CDR3 in amino acids: CASSPAVGQGGTEAFF. As DNA, the CDR3 is TGCGCCAGCAGCCCCGCCGTTGGACAGGGTGGGACTGAAGCTTTCTTT.

DNA for the CDR3: TGTGCCAGTACAACAGGGGACAGGAACACTGAAGCTTTCTTT. The encoded protein is CASTTGDRNTEAFF. This chain links TRBV19 with TRBJ1-1; 7 bases map to TRBD1. In germline, CDR1 is LNHDA, CDR2 SQIVND (reference sequence). There are 14 residues in the CDR3. The V gene end was trimmed by 7 bases and the J gene end by 1 base; junction bases not matched to a gene: 6.

The chain carries TRBV13 and TRBJ2-2; no definite D call. The length of the CDR3 is 15 residues. Germline assignment: CDR1 PRHDT and CDR2 FYEKMQ (reference sequence). V was pared by 6 bases and J by 2 bases, with 13 bases between. CDR3: CASRVVASNTGELFF. In DNA form, the CDR3 reads TGTGCCAGCAGAGTGGTTGCGTCCAACACCGGGGAGCTGTTTTTT.

The rearrangement uses TRBV19 and TRBJ1-6, with D uncertain. CDR1 LNHDA and CDR2 SQIVND come from the germline V gene (reference sequence). V lost 2 bases and J lost 8, with 10 bases in between. CDR3 length: 14 amino acids. CDR3 amino acids: CASSILGLDSPLHF. CDR3 in DNA: TGTGCCAGTAGTATACTGGGTTTGGATTCACCCCTCCACTTT. The variable domain in full, with the rest retrieved from reference TRBV19 and TRBJ1-6, is DGGITQSPKYLFRKEGQNVTLSCEQNLNHDAMYWYRQDPGQGLRLIYYSQIVNDFQKGDIAEGYSVSREKKESFPLTVTSAQKNPTAFYLCASSILGLDSPLHFGNGTRLTVT.

This clone came up a few times. Other DNA sequences from this sample encode an identical CDR3 as well. CDR3 region: CASSLTGDEQYF. The CDR3, as DNA: TGCGCCAGCAGCTTGACCGGGGATGAGCAGTACTTC. The chain carries TRBV5-1 and TRBJ2-7, with D possibly TRBD2 on 5 matching bases. CDR3 length: 12 amino acids. V gave up 1 base and J gave up 7 bases, with 9 bases separating them. Germline CDR1 is SGHRS and CDR2 is YFSETQ.

At least ten counts were recorded for this clone. The rearrangement uses TRBV6-1 and TRBJ2-7, with D possibly being TRBD1 (6 bases). The germline CDR1 and CDR2 sequences are MNHNS and SASEGT. Trimming took off 2 bases at V and 3 bases at J, with 17 bases between the two ends. The CDR3 has 16 amino acids. Written as DNA, the CDR3 is TGTGCCAGCAGTGAATGGCTCAGGCCAGGGGACTACGAGCAGTACTTC. It codes for CASSEWLRPGDYEQYF.

This rearrangement joins TRBV23-1 to TRBJ1-3; TRBD1 might be the D (5 bases). TRBV23-1 is treated as an ORF (open reading frame) with a function not yet certain. V dropped 3 bases and J dropped 4 bases, with 16 bases sitting between them. The CDR3 covers 16 residues. The chain's CDR3 is CASSQSLEGLGNTIYF. The CDR3 region has the DNA TGCGCCAGCAGTCAGTCACTTGAGGGGTTGGGAAACACCATATATTTT.

J is TRBJ1-2 and V is TRBV7-8; perhaps TRBD1 as D (6 bases). The V and J ends lost 0 bases and 4 bases respectively, with 15 bases between them. This CDR3 is 16 amino acids long. CDR1 SGHVS and CDR2 FQNEAQ come from the germline V gene. In DNA form, the CDR3 reads TGTGCCAGCAGCTTAGCCGCGGTTGGGGGCGGCTATGGCTACACCTTC. Its translation is CASSLAAVGGGYGYTF.

The sample holds one count of this clone. The chain is built from TRBV7-8 and TRBJ2-2; D is ambiguous. Looked up from germline, CDR1 is SGHVS and CDR2 is FQNEAQ. There are 15 residues in the CDR3. V lost 2 bases and J 7 bases, leaving 14 bases between the germline ends. In nucleotides, the CDR3 is TGTGCCAGCAGCTTATGGGTTGGTTTGGGCGGGGAGCTGTTTTTT. Residues: CASSLWVGLGGELFF. The variable domain in full, with the rest retrieved from reference TRBV7-8 and TRBJ2-2, is GAGVSQSPRYKVAKRGQDVALRCDPISGHVSLFWYQQALGQGPEFLTYFQNEAQLDKSGLPSDRFFAERPEGSVSTLKIQRTQQEDSAVYLCASSLWVGLGGELFFGEGSRLTVL.

The rearrangement links TRBV19 to TRBJ1-2; D gene unclear. Germline V lookup: CDR1 LNHDA, CDR2 SQIVND (reference sequence). The V and J ends lost 6 bases and 0 bases respectively, with 17 bases between them. This CDR3 contains 16 residues. The CDR3 DNA is TGTGCCAGTAGAGCCGACCTTCAGGTGACTAACTATGGCTACACCTTC. Translating gives CASRADLQVTNYGYTF.

This chain connects TRBV28 to TRBJ1-2; 7 positions match TRBD1. Germline assignment: CDR1 MDHEN and CDR2 SYDVKM. After removal of 3 bases from V and 4 bases from J, the junction contained 5 bases not matched to a gene. The CDR3 has 14 amino acids. CDR3 sequence: CASSFSGGRYGYTF. The CDR3 DNA reads as TGTGCCAGCAGTTTCTCAGGGGGACGCTATGGCTACACCTTC.

Only one count was recorded for this clone. The chain carries TRBV15 and TRBJ1-6; possible D gene TRBD1, 5 bases. CDR3 length: 14 amino acids. The germline gives CDR1 LNHNV, CDR2 YYDKDF (reference sequence). Trimming took 0 bases from V and 11 from J, leaving 11 bases between them. CDR3 amino acids: CATSRDQGGTPLHF. The CDR3 bases are TGTGCCACCAGCAGAGATCAGGGAGGTACACCCCTCCACTTT.

J is TRBJ1-2 and V is TRBV19; D gene uncertain. CDR1 LNHDA and CDR2 SQIVND come from the germline V gene (reference sequence). The V and J ends lost 4 bases and 2 bases respectively, with 17 bases between them. The CDR3 length is 16 residues. In DNA form, the CDR3 reads TGTGCCAGTAGTACCTCAAATGGCAGGATGAACTATGGCTACACCTTC. This gives the protein CASSTSNGRMNYGYTF.

V usage is TRBV19 and J usage is TRBJ1-6; 7 bases agree with TRBD1. The CDR3 has 14 amino acids. Losses at the gene ends were 5 bases for V and 4 bases for J; bases not matched to a gene: 2. Germline loops: CDR1 LNHDA, CDR2 SQIVND (reference sequence). As DNA, the CDR3 is TGTGCCAGTAGTCCGGGACAGTATAATTCACCCCTCCACTTT. Protein sequence: CASSPGQYNSPLHF.

V and J are TRBV4-1 and TRBJ1-2, with 8 nucleotides matching TRBD1. The CDR3 has 18 residues. The junction had 18 bases not matched to a gene; V was cut back by 4 bases and J by 5 bases. The germline CDR1 and CDR2 sequences are MGHRA and YSYEKL. The CDR3 DNA sequence: TGCGCCAGCAGCCGAATCGACCAGATAGACAGGGGAAGGTATGGCTACACCTTC. It yields the protein CASSRIDQIDRGRYGYTF.

The chain has TRBV28 and TRBJ2-7, with D hard to call. CDR3 length: 13 amino acids. V was clipped by 6 bases and J by 2 bases, with 11 bases between them. Germline loops: CDR1 MDHEN, CDR2 SYDVKM. CDR3 loop: CASSPSITYEQYF. CDR3 DNA sequence: TGTGCCAGCAGCCCATCGATTACCTACGAGCAGTACTTC. Based on the CDR3 plus reference TRBV28 and TRBJ2-7, the full variable domain is DVKVTQSSRYLVKRTGEKVFLECVQDMDHENMFWYRQDPGLGLRLIYFSYDVKMKEKGDIPEGYSVSREKKERFSLILESASTNQTSMYLCASSPSITYEQYFGPGTRLTVT.

This clone is medium-sized (0.01 to 0.1%) by share. The chain has TRBV5-4 and TRBJ1-2; TRBD1 might be the D (6 bases). The germline V and J ends were trimmed by 3 bases and 7 bases, with 13 bases remaining between them. The CDR3 loop spans 13 amino acids. Germline V CDR1 and CDR2: SGHNT, YYREEE (reference sequence). DNA of the CDR3: TGTGCCAGCAGCTACCCAGGGGAGGGTGGCTACACCTTC. Protein sequence: CASSYPGEGGYTF. The variable domain in full, with the rest retrieved from reference TRBV5-4 and TRBJ1-2, is ETGVTQSPTHLIKTRGQQVTLRCSSQSGHNTVSWYQQALGQGPQFIFQYYREEENGRGNFPPRFSGLQFPNYSSELNVNALELDDSALYLCASSYPGEGGYTFGSGTRLTVV.

This clone was detected once. The rearrangement links TRBV7-2 to TRBJ1-4, with D maybe TRBD1 (6 bases). V was clipped by 4 bases and J by 7 bases, with 16 bases between them. The germline CDR1 and CDR2 sequences are SGHTA and FQGNSA. The CDR3 runs to 15 residues. The CDR3 DNA reads TGTGCCAGCAGCTCCCGGGGGGGCTGGGGTGAAAAACTGTTTTTT. It yields the protein CASSSRGGWGEKLFF.